The 12 T cell receptor beta chains in this list originate from one sample, sequenced in a study of cytomegalovirus exposure and HLA in healthy donors. Both 60 Vbeta primers and 13 Jbeta primers went into the PCR. The data were produced by immunoSEQ multiplex PCR, yet TCRdb's version contains in-frame clones alone and is incomplete. The sample yields 130,000 to 150,000 clones, of which the top ten take up 0.96%. The source material was PBMCs. Source of these receptors: a male donor in good health and CMV-seronegative.

The rearrangement links TRBV6-5 to TRBJ1-1; no clear D gene. The germline gives CDR1 MNHEY, CDR2 SVGAGI. The CDR3 spans 15 residues. Trimming shortened V by 0 bases and J by 4 bases, and 12 bases separated the two germline ends. For the CDR3, the DNA is TGTGCCAGCAGTTACTCTTTAGCCCCGGCCACTGAAGCTTTCTTT. Translated: CASSYSLAPATEAFF.

The chain employs TRBV7-2 and TRBJ2-1, with a weak D call TRBD2 (6 bases). Looked up from germline, CDR1 is SGHTA and CDR2 is FQGNSA. Trimming shortened V by 3 bases and J by 9 bases, and 15 bases separated the two germline ends. The CDR3 runs 14 residues. The chain's CDR3 is CASSLGTDRPEQFF. As DNA, the CDR3 is TGTGCCAGCAGCTTGGGGACTGATAGGCCTGAGCAGTTCTTC.

J is TRBJ1-2 and V is TRBV29-1, with 8 positions matching TRBD1. V was pared by 4 bases and J by 6 bases, with 4 bases of the junction left unmatched. This CDR3 spans 12 amino acids. Per germline, CDR1 SQVTM and CDR2 ANQGSEA. DNA of the CDR3: TGCAGCGTTGGTACAGGGGGAGATGGCTACACCTTC. Translation gives CSVGTGGDGYTF.

The chain combines TRBV27 with TRBJ2-6; D is unclear. This CDR3 has 15 amino acids. Germline V gives CDR1 MNHEY, CDR2 SMNVEV (reference sequence). The ends were cut back, 5 bases at V and 0 bases at J, with 8 bases in the middle. CDR3 region: CASSRLLSGANVLTF. DNA for the CDR3: TGTGCCAGCAGTAGACTGCTCTCTGGGGCCAACGTCCTGACTTTC.

The chain carries TRBV18 and TRBJ1-2, with 7 nucleotides matching TRBD1. Trimming cost V 5 bases and J 5 bases; bases outside gene matches: 8. Germline assignment: CDR1 KGHSH and CDR2 LQKENI. The CDR3 loop spans 14 amino acids. The DNA of the CDR3 is TGTGCCAGCTCAACGGGACAGATATTATATGGCTACACCTTC. Translating it yields CASSTGQILYGYTF.

The chain carries TRBV7-6 and TRBJ2-7, with D hard to call. Germline values: CDR1 SGHVS, CDR2 FNYEAQ. Trimming pared 5 bases from V and 5 bases from J, leaving 13 bases between. The CDR3 loop spans 13 amino acids. The CDR3 bases are TGTGCCAGCAGCCGTGACTTGATCCACGAGCAGTACTTC. Protein product: CASSRDLIHEQYF.

DNA of the CDR3: TGCAGCGTTGCGTCGGGTGGCGGGAGGGAGACAGATACGCAGTATTTT. This gives the protein CSVASGGGRETDTQYF. The genes are TRBV29-1 and TRBJ2-3; 9 bases line up with TRBD2. This CDR3 comprises 16 residues. Germline loops: CDR1 SQVTM, CDR2 ANQGSEA. V lost 4 bases to trimming and J lost 3 bases; unmatched junction nucleotides: 11.

This chain links TRBV11-3 with TRBJ1-5, with D possibly being TRBD1 (6 bases). The CDR3 consists of 15 residues. V gave up 4 bases and J gave up 1 base, with 11 bases separating them. Germline CDR1 SGHNT, CDR2 YENEEA. In DNA form, the CDR3 reads TGTGCCAGCAGCTATCGGACAGCAAGCAATCAGCCCCAGCATTTT. It translates to CASSYRTASNQPQHF.

The chain carries TRBV15 and TRBJ2-7, with D tentatively TRBD1 (5 bases). Germline CDR1 is LNHNV and CDR2 is YYDKDF (reference sequence). V gave up 0 bases and J gave up 1 base, with 16 bases separating them. The CDR3 loop spans 17 amino acids. The CDR3 reads CATSRDGSIGESYEQYF. CDR3 nucleotides: TGTGCCACCAGCAGAGATGGTTCTATAGGGGAATCCTACGAGCAGTACTTC.

The chain recombines TRBV30 with TRBJ1-1, with 9 bases matching TRBD1. Per the germline V gene, CDR1 is GTSNPN and CDR2 is SVGIG (reference sequence). The CDR3 covers 14 residues. The ends lost 4 bases at V and 1 base at J; junction bases unmatched: 4. The CDR3 protein is CAWTTGQGNTEAFF. CDR3 bases: TGTGCCTGGACAACGGGACAGGGGAACACTGAAGCTTTCTTT.

The rearrangement links TRBV5-4 to TRBJ1-2; 8 bases are a match to TRBD1. Germline lookup yields CDR1 SGHNT and CDR2 YYREEE (reference sequence). Trimming removed 4 bases from V and 3 bases from J; junction bases left unmatched: 8. This CDR3 region has 15 residues. In DNA, the CDR3 is TGTGCCAGCAGCACGGACAGGGTAATAGACTATGGCTACACCTTC. The encoded protein is CASSTDRVIDYGYTF.

V gene TRBV5-1 combines with J gene TRBJ2-5; TRBD2 is a possible D gene (5 bases). This CDR3 has 14 amino acids. Germline CDR1 is SGHRS and CDR2 is YFSETQ. V was shortened by 6 bases and J by 4 bases, with 16 bases between the two germline ends. The CDR3 DNA sequence: TGCGCCAGCAATAGCGAGGGAGTAGGAGAGACCCAGTACTTC. Translating it yields CASNSEGVGETQYF.